Listed below are T cell receptor beta chains from one sample, sequenced in a study of blood T cell repertoires in COVID-19. Clones were read by immunoSEQ multiplex PCR, and TCRdb kept only the in-frame ones, dropping some. The sample holds fewer than 250,000 clones, 84% seen once. Specimen: PBMCs or T cells enriched from blood (not recorded which). These receptors all come from a woman between 40 and 50 years old who had recovered from COVID-19. CDR3s include the opening cysteine and the closing phenylalanine or tryptophan. D genes are given only for firm matches. Expanded clones get a size class; other rows say once, few or many, or leave the size out.

CDR3aa: CASTSSGTSGRGGYEQYF
CDR3nt: TGTGCCAGCACCTCATCCGGGACTAGCGGGAGGGGAGGCTACGAGCAGTACTTC
v_gene: TRBV28
abundance: -
d_gene: TRBD2
j_gene: TRBJ2-7

CDR3aa: CASSSGTRNNEQFF
CDR3nt: TGCGCCAGCAGCTCCGGGACTAGGAACAATGAGCAGTTCTTC
v_gene: TRBV5-1
abundance: -
d_gene: TRBD2
j_gene: TRBJ2-1

CDR3aa: CASSEWTQAEDEKLFF
CDR3nt: TGTGCCAGCAGTGAGTGGACACAGGCCGAGGATGAAAAACTGTTTTTT
v_gene: TRBV2
abundance: -
d_gene: -
j_gene: TRBJ1-4

CDR3aa: CASSYRGGGSQHF
CDR3nt: TGTGCCAGCAGTTATCGGGGAGGGGGTTCCCAGCATTTT
v_gene: TRBV6-2/TRBV6-3
abundance: -
d_gene: -
j_gene: TRBJ1-5

CDR3aa: CATKTTSGRMVTQYF
CDR3nt: TGTGCCACCAAGACTACTAGCGGGAGGATGGTCACCCAGTACTTC
v_gene: TRBV6-5
abundance: -
d_gene: TRBD2
j_gene: TRBJ2-5

CDR3aa: CASSMDRDYEQYF
CDR3nt: TGTGCCAGCAGTATGGACAGGGACTACGAGCAGTACTTC
v_gene: TRBV5-4
abundance: -
d_gene: TRBD1
j_gene: TRBJ2-7

CDR3aa: CASSLGTWDNQPQHF
CDR3nt: TGTGCCAGCAGCTTAGGGACTTGGGACAATCAGCCCCAGCATTTT
v_gene: TRBV7-9
abundance: -
d_gene: -
j_gene: TRBJ1-5

CDR3aa: CASSLAGTLVREQFF
CDR3nt: TGTGCCAGCAGCTTGGCCGGGACACTCGTCCGTGAGCAGTTCTTC
v_gene: TRBV5-5
abundance: -
d_gene: -
j_gene: TRBJ2-1

CDR3aa: CASSQRARSQETQYF
CDR3nt: TGTGCCAGTAGTCAGCGGGCCCGGTCCCAAGAGACCCAGTACTTC
v_gene: TRBV19
abundance: -
d_gene: -
j_gene: TRBJ2-5

CDR3aa: CAWSSLREQFF
CDR3nt: TGTGCCTGGAGTTCTCTGCGTGAGCAGTTCTTC
v_gene: TRBV30
abundance: once
d_gene: -
j_gene: TRBJ2-1

CDR3aa: CASTKGGSLDTQYF
CDR3nt: TGTGCCAGCACCAAAGGGGGAAGCCTAGATACGCAGTATTTT
v_gene: TRBV9
abundance: -
d_gene: -
j_gene: TRBJ2-3

CDR3aa: CASSFRLENIQYF
CDR3nt: TGTGCCAGCAGCTTCAGACTGGAAAACATTCAGTACTTC
v_gene: TRBV7-2
abundance: -
d_gene: -
j_gene: TRBJ2-4

CDR3aa: CASSPGLAGNEQFF
CDR3nt: TGTGCCAGCAGCCCGGGACTAGCGGGGAATGAGCAGTTCTTC
v_gene: TRBV7-2
abundance: -
d_gene: TRBD2
j_gene: TRBJ2-1

CDR3aa: CASSFVSEQETQYF
CDR3nt: TGTGCCAGCAGCTTTGTTAGCGAACAAGAGACCCAGTACTTC
v_gene: TRBV7-9
abundance: -
d_gene: -
j_gene: TRBJ2-5

CDR3aa: CASSEFSSPAEAFF
CDR3nt: TGTGCCAGCAGTGAATTTAGTAGCCCCGCTGAAGCTTTCTTT
v_gene: TRBV6-1
abundance: -
d_gene: -
j_gene: TRBJ1-1

CDR3aa: CASSMGQLRGTEAFF
CDR3nt: TGTGCCAGTAGTATGGGGCAGCTTAGGGGGACTGAAGCTTTCTTT
v_gene: TRBV19
abundance: -
d_gene: -
j_gene: TRBJ1-1

CDR3aa: CASSLRGQMNTEAFF
CDR3nt: TGTGCCAGCAGCTTAAGGGGACAGATGAACACTGAAGCTTTCTTT
v_gene: TRBV11-2
abundance: few
d_gene: TRBD1
j_gene: TRBJ1-1

CDR3aa: CASTRQGTSRETQYF
CDR3nt: TGTGCCAGCACCCGACAGGGGACTAGCCGGGAGACCCAGTACTTC
v_gene: TRBV11-2
abundance: once
d_gene: -
j_gene: TRBJ2-5

CDR3aa: CASRVRDEQYF
CDR3nt: TGTGCCAGCAGAGTCAGGGATGAGCAGTACTTC
v_gene: TRBV27
abundance: -
d_gene: -
j_gene: TRBJ2-7

CDR3aa: CASRTSGSLGTDTQYF
CDR3nt: TGCGCCAGCAGAACTAGCGGGAGCCTTGGCACAGATACGCAGTATTTT
v_gene: TRBV5-1
abundance: -
d_gene: TRBD2
j_gene: TRBJ2-3

CDR3aa: CASSTTGGNQPQHF
CDR3nt: TGTGCCAGCAGTACAACAGGGGGCAATCAGCCCCAGCATTTT
v_gene: TRBV28
abundance: -
d_gene: TRBD1
j_gene: TRBJ1-5

CDR3aa: CAWISRRDRDSGELFF
CDR3nt: TGTGCCTGGATCTCCAGGCGGGACAGGGACTCCGGGGAGCTGTTTTTT
v_gene: TRBV30
abundance: -
d_gene: TRBD1
j_gene: TRBJ2-2

CDR3aa: CASSQLGQGERHEKLFF
CDR3nt: TGCGCCAGCAGCCAACTGGGACAGGGGGAACGGCATGAAAAACTGTTTTTT
v_gene: TRBV4-1
abundance: -
d_gene: TRBD1
j_gene: TRBJ1-4

CDR3aa: CATSRGEFNQGGRTDTQYF
CDR3nt: TGTGCCACCAGCAGAGGGGAGTTCAATCAGGGGGGTAGGACAGATACGCAGTATTTT
v_gene: TRBV15
abundance: -
d_gene: -
j_gene: TRBJ2-3

CDR3aa: CASTTVNTEAFF
CDR3nt: TGTGCCAGTACCACGGTGAACACTGAAGCTTTCTTT
v_gene: TRBV19
abundance: -
d_gene: -
j_gene: TRBJ1-1

CDR3aa: CASSQDGSSYEQYF
CDR3nt: TGTGCCAGCAGCCAAGACGGGTCAAGCTACGAGCAGTACTTC
v_gene: TRBV3-1/TRBV3-2
abundance: -
d_gene: -
j_gene: TRBJ2-7

CDR3aa: CASSPVVGATNEKLFF
CDR3nt: TGTGCCAGCAGCCCCGTGGTAGGGGCAACTAATGAAAAACTGTTTTTT
v_gene: TRBV7-2
abundance: once
d_gene: -
j_gene: TRBJ1-4

CDR3aa: CASSKTAYEQYF
CDR3nt: TGTGCCAGCAGCAAGACAGCCTACGAGCAGTACTTC
v_gene: TRBV12-3/TRBV12-4
abundance: -
d_gene: -
j_gene: TRBJ2-7

CDR3aa: CASSPRPRTDQRGNQPQHF
CDR3nt: TGTGCCAGCAGTCCCCGACCCCGGACAGACCAGAGAGGCAATCAGCCCCAGCATTTT
v_gene: TRBV6-6
abundance: -
d_gene: -
j_gene: TRBJ1-5

CDR3aa: CSARDSTDSNQPQHF
CDR3nt: TGCAGCGCCCGGGACAGCACCGATAGCAATCAGCCCCAGCATTTT
v_gene: TRBV29-1
abundance: few
d_gene: TRBD1
j_gene: TRBJ1-5

CDR3aa: CASSAGGFNEKLFF
CDR3nt: TGTGCCAGCAGCGCCGGGGGGTTTAATGAAAAACTGTTTTTT
v_gene: TRBV5-4
abundance: -
d_gene: -
j_gene: TRBJ1-4

CDR3aa: CASSLATGMNTEAFF
CDR3nt: TGCGCCAGCAGCTTGGCTACAGGGATGAACACTGAAGCTTTCTTT
v_gene: TRBV5-1
abundance: -
d_gene: -
j_gene: TRBJ1-1

CDR3aa: CASSELAGVGEKLFF
CDR3nt: TGTGCCAGCAGTGAATTGGCAGGGGTTGGGGAAAAACTGTTTTTT
v_gene: TRBV25-1
abundance: -
d_gene: -
j_gene: TRBJ1-4

CDR3aa: CASSPWTGGNEKLFF
CDR3nt: TGTGCCAGCAGCCCGTGGACAGGGGGTAATGAAAAACTGTTTTTT
v_gene: TRBV7-2
abundance: once
d_gene: TRBD1
j_gene: TRBJ1-4

CDR3aa: CASSPPQVGYGNQPQHF
CDR3nt: TGTGCCAGCAGTCCCCCACAGGTGGGCTATGGCAATCAGCCCCAGCATTTT
v_gene: TRBV6-6
abundance: few
d_gene: -
j_gene: TRBJ1-5

CDR3aa: CASSHNSGTEAFF
CDR3nt: TGTGCCAGCAGCCATAATTCGGGGACTGAAGCTTTCTTT
v_gene: TRBV3-1/TRBV3-2
abundance: -
d_gene: -
j_gene: TRBJ1-1

CDR3aa: CASSRLAELRETQYF
CDR3nt: TGTGCCAGTAGTAGATTAGCGGAGTTAAGAGAGACCCAGTACTTC
v_gene: TRBV19
abundance: -
d_gene: -
j_gene: TRBJ2-5

CDR3aa: CASRGLADNTGELFF
CDR3nt: TGTGCCAGCAGAGGACTAGCGGATAACACCGGGGAGCTGTTTTTT
v_gene: TRBV27
abundance: -
d_gene: TRBD2
j_gene: TRBJ2-2

CDR3aa: CASSLSGAGRETQYF
CDR3nt: TGCGCCAGCAGCCTCAGCGGAGCCGGGCGGGAGACCCAGTACTTC
v_gene: TRBV4-1
abundance: -
d_gene: -
j_gene: TRBJ2-5

CDR3aa: CASSGRGSYGYTF
CDR3nt: TGTGCCAGCAGCGGCAGGGGGTCCTATGGCTACACCTTC
v_gene: TRBV7-9
abundance: -
d_gene: TRBD1
j_gene: TRBJ1-2

CDR3aa: CASSPRQGDEQFF
CDR3nt: TGTGCCAGCAGCCCACGACAGGGCGATGAGCAGTTCTTC
v_gene: TRBV4-2
abundance: few
d_gene: TRBD1
j_gene: TRBJ2-1

CDR3aa: CSASPGQPQHF
CDR3nt: TGCAGTGCTAGCCCCGGTCAGCCCCAGCATTTT
v_gene: TRBV20-1
abundance: -
d_gene: -
j_gene: TRBJ1-5

CDR3aa: CASSLAGRVETQYF
CDR3nt: TGCGCCAGCAGCTTGGCCGGGCGGGTTGAGACCCAGTACTTC
v_gene: TRBV5-1
abundance: -
d_gene: -
j_gene: TRBJ2-5

CDR3aa: CASSPGWTGNTEAFF
CDR3nt: TGTGCCAGCAGCCCCGGGTGGACAGGGAACACTGAAGCTTTCTTT
v_gene: TRBV9
abundance: -
d_gene: TRBD1
j_gene: TRBJ1-1

CDR3aa: CASSLGGGPTGELFF
CDR3nt: TGCGCCAGCAGCTTGGGAGGGGGCCCCACCGGGGAGCTGTTTTTT
v_gene: TRBV5-1
abundance: -
d_gene: TRBD1
j_gene: TRBJ2-2

CDR3aa: CASEAGETQYF
CDR3nt: TGTGCCAGCGAGGCCGGAGAGACCCAGTACTTC
v_gene: TRBV7-9
abundance: -
d_gene: -
j_gene: TRBJ2-5

CDR3aa: CASHRQDTGELFF
CDR3nt: TGTGCCAGTCATAGACAGGACACCGGGGAGCTGTTTTTT
v_gene: TRBV28
abundance: -
d_gene: -
j_gene: TRBJ2-2

CDR3aa: CASSPGQFYNEQFF
CDR3nt: TGTGCCAGCAGCCCCGGACAGTTCTACAATGAGCAGTTCTTC
v_gene: TRBV25-1
abundance: -
d_gene: -
j_gene: TRBJ2-1

CDR3aa: CASSQSGQGLPEAFF
CDR3nt: TGTGCCAGCAGCCAATCCGGACAGGGATTACCTGAAGCTTTCTTT
v_gene: TRBV3-1/TRBV3-2
abundance: -
d_gene: TRBD1
j_gene: TRBJ1-1

CDR3aa: CASIPTGQPNTGELFF
CDR3nt: TGTGCCAGCATCCCGACAGGGCAACCGAACACCGGGGAGCTGTTTTTT
v_gene: TRBV28
abundance: -
d_gene: TRBD1
j_gene: TRBJ2-2

CDR3aa: CASSLTGPNTGELFF
CDR3nt: TGCGCCAGCAGCTTGACCGGTCCGAACACCGGGGAGCTGTTTTTT
v_gene: TRBV5-1
abundance: -
d_gene: -
j_gene: TRBJ2-2

CDR3aa: CATSRGDSMNTEAFF
CDR3nt: TGTGCCACCAGCAGAGGGGACAGTATGAACACTGAAGCTTTCTTT
v_gene: TRBV15
abundance: -
d_gene: TRBD1
j_gene: TRBJ1-1

CDR3aa: CASRLRAVHEQFF
CDR3nt: TGTGCCAGCAGACTTCGAGCGGTCCATGAGCAGTTCTTC
v_gene: TRBV21-1
abundance: -
d_gene: -
j_gene: TRBJ2-1

CDR3aa: CAWSPGWSDQPQHF
CDR3nt: TGTGCCTGGAGTCCCGGTTGGAGCGATCAGCCCCAGCATTTT
v_gene: TRBV30
abundance: -
d_gene: -
j_gene: TRBJ1-5

CDR3aa: CASSYNPVLNTEAFF
CDR3nt: TGTGCCAGCAGTTATAATCCGGTGCTGAACACTGAAGCTTTCTTT
v_gene: TRBV6-2/TRBV6-3
abundance: -
d_gene: -
j_gene: TRBJ1-1